This TCR beta chain was captured by sequencing in a study of blood T cell repertoires in COVID-19. For the study at large: Both acute and convalescent COVID-19 samples were obtained from the United States, Italy and Spain. From T cells, B-cell-depleted T cells, or PBMCs came the material, which was cDNA or gDNA.

Source study methods: From reference gene primer amplification, estimates of nucleated cell counts were derived. This table comes from immunoSEQ multiplex PCR, and its TCRdb copy is limited to in-frame clones, with some not included. D and trimming were read from the DNA, whereas the V and J calls and clone size are those reported in that table. The table lists 100,000 or so clones, 85% of them singletons. The specimen sequenced was peripheral blood. This TCR derives from a woman in her 70s with active or convalescent COVID-19.

For the CDR3, the DNA is TGTGCCAGCAGTCTGGCTCGGGGGAGCACTGAAGCTTTCTTT. Its protein is CASSLARGSTEAFF. The gene calls are TRBV2 and TRBJ1-1, with D possibly matching TRBD1 (5 bases). This CDR3 comprises 14 residues. The germline CDR1 and CDR2 sequences are SNHLY and FYNNEI. Trimming removed 5 bases at V and 4 bases at J, with 14 bases between.